This T cell receptor (beta chain) was obtained from a study of cytomegalovirus exposure and HLA in healthy donors. Findings and caveats of the study: The listing of 150 or so TCR beta chains classed them as cytomegalovirus-associated. In vitro experiments confirmed that a few CMV-associated chains were specific for CMV antigens.

The ends were cut back, 5 bases at V and 8 bases at J, with 12 bases in the middle. There are 13 residues in the CDR3. The V gene's germline CDR1 is SSHAT and CDR2 FNYEAQ (reference sequence). A remark on this clone: The antigen is not known.

The PCR made use of 60 Vbeta and 13 Jbeta primers. Sequencing was performed with immunoSEQ multiplex PCR; in TCRdb, only in-frame clones are kept and a portion is missing. The repertoire has around 150,000 clones, 70% to 90% of them found once; the top ten carry around 4.5%. What was sequenced was PBMCs. The V and J genes are TRBV7-7 and TRBJ2-2; D not resolved. This TCR was sampled from a woman aged 40 to 50 in good health and CMV-seropositive. The CDR3 DNA reads as TGTGCCAGCAGCCGCGACGAGGAGGGGGAGCTGTTTTTT. Amino acid sequence: CASSRDEEGELFF. Together with reference TRBV7-7 and TRBJ2-2, the CDR3 gives the full variable domain: GAGVSQSPRYKVTKRGQDVTLRCDPISSHATLYWYQQALGQGPEFLTYFNYEAQPDKSGLPSDRFSAERPEGSISTLTIQRTEQRDSAMYRCASSRDEEGELFFGEGSRLTVL.